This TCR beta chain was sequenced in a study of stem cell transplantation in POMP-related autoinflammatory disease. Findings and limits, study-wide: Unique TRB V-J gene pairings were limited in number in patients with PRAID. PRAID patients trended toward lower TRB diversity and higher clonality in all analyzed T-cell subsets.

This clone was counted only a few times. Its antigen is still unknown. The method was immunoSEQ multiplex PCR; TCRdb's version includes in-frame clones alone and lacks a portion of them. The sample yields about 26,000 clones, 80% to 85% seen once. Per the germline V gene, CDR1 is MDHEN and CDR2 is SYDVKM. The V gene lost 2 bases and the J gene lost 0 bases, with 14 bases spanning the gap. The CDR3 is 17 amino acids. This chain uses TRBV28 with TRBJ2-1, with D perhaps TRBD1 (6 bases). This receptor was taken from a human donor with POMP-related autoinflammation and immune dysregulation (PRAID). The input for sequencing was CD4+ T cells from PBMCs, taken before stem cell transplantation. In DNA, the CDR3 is TGTGCCAGCAGTTTAATCAGGGGATCCCCCTCCTACAATGAGCAGTTCTTC. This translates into CASSLIRGSPSYNEQFF.